Listed below are T cell receptor beta chains from one sample, sequenced in a study of cytomegalovirus exposure and HLA in healthy donors. The assay was immunoSEQ multiplex PCR, and TCRdb's table has in-frame clones only and misses some. The sample has roughly 86,000 clones; over 75% are singletons. Sequenced input: PBMCs. These receptors were obtained from a man aged 45-65 years in good health and CMV-seropositive. Each CDR3 is given with its conserved first and last residue. The D gene is left open where the match is weak. The size entry is marked missing in some rows and otherwise reads once, few, many or a size class.

once,.,TRBJ1-5,16,TRBV10-3,TGTGCCATCAGTGAGTCTCTGACACCGGGCAATCAGCCCCAGCATTTT,CAISESLTPGNQPQHF
.,.,TRBJ2-1,15,TRBV7-2,TGTGCCAGCAGCTTAGGAACGGTTACCTACAATGAGCAGTTCTTC,CASSLGTVTYNEQFF
once,.,TRBJ2-7,16,TRBV28,TGTGCCAGCAGCAGGGGACAACGCGATCGTACCTACGAGCAGTACTTC,CASSRGQRDRTYEQYF
.,.,TRBJ1-4,15,TRBV12-1,TGTGCCAGCAGCAGGGGACAGGGATTTAATGAAAAACTGTTTTTT,CASSRGQGFNEKLFF
.,.,TRBJ2-1,15,TRBV5-1,TGCGCCAGTTCGACAGTAACTAACTCCTACAATGAGCAGTTCTTC,CASSTVTNSYNEQFF
.,TRBD1,TRBJ2-7,15,TRBV19,TGTGCCAGTAGTCCCCCCGGGACAGGGAAGCACGAGCAGTACTTC,CASSPPGTGKHEQYF
.,TRBD1,TRBJ2-7,13,TRBV30,TGTGCCCTACGAGGGACAGACTCCTACGAGCAGTACTTC,CALRGTDSYEQYF
few,TRBD1,TRBJ1-1,14,TRBV9,TGTGCCAGCAGCGCTGGGACAGACTTTCTTGAAGCTTTCTTT,CASSAGTDFLEAFF
.,TRBD2,TRBJ2-5,19,TRBV7-7,TGTGCCAGCAGCTTAAGTGGGACTAGCGGGGGGACCCCAGAGAAGACCCAGTACTTC,CASSLSGTSGGTPEKTQYF
.,TRBD1,TRBJ1-5,15,TRBV7-2,TGTGCCAGCAGCATACACACAGGGGGAGGACAGCCCCAGCATTTT,CASSIHTGGGQPQHF
.,TRBD1,TRBJ1-5,14,TRBV6-1,TGTGCCAGCAGGGGGACAGGGGTTACTCAGCCCCAGCATTTT,CASRGTGVTQPQHF
once,TRBD2,TRBJ2-7,15,TRBV19,TGTGCCAGTAGTACGTTAGCGGGGAGGTCCGGCGAGCAGTACTTC,CASSTLAGRSGEQYF
once,.,TRBJ2-5,15,TRBV27,TGTGCCAGCAGCTCTTTAGGCTCGGCGGAAGAGACCCAGTACTTC,CASSSLGSAEETQYF
.,TRBD1,TRBJ2-5,16,TRBV5-1,TGCGCCAGCAGCTTGGTTGGGGCAGGGGGCGGAGAGACCCAGTACTTC,CASSLVGAGGGETQYF
.,.,TRBJ2-7,13,TRBV2,TGTGCCAGCAGTGAAGCGACAGATTACGAGCAGTACTTC,CASSEATDYEQYF
.,TRBD2,TRBJ2-5,18,TRBV5-1,TGCGCCAGCAGCTTGGGTCTGGCGGGGGGGACAAACCAAGAGACCCAGTACTTC,CASSLGLAGGTNQETQYF
.,.,TRBJ1-2,14,TRBV5-6,TGTGCCAGCAGCTTCTCAGGTTTCGATTATGGCTACACCTTC,CASSFSGFDYGYTF
.,.,TRBJ2-3,15,TRBV4-1,TGCGCCAGCAGCCAAGATGGAGTAGCAGCAGATACGCAGTATTTT,CASSQDGVAADTQYF
.,TRBD1,TRBJ1-5,14,TRBV5-1,TGCGCCAGCAGCCAGGGACAGGGGGCAGGGCCCCAGCATTTT,CASSQGQGAGPQHF
.,TRBD1,TRBJ1-2,14,TRBV5-1,TGCGCCAGCAGCCCGGACAGGGGTAACTATGGCTACACCTTC,CASSPDRGNYGYTF
.,.,TRBJ2-1,11,TRBV7-9,TGTGCCAGCAGCTGGCCTAATGAGCAGTTCTTC,CASSWPNEQFF
.,.,TRBJ1-3,15,TRBV6-5,TGTGCCAGCAGTTACTCGGCAGGCACGGGAAACACCATATATTTT,CASSYSAGTGNTIYF
.,TRBD2,TRBJ2-3,15,TRBV4-2,TGTGCCAGCAGCTCCCTGGCGGGGGGTACAGATACGCAGTATTTT,CASSSLAGGTDTQYF